This TCR beta chain comes out of a study of blood T cell repertoires in COVID-19. Two negative PCRs, clearance, or symptom resolution had been documented for recovered Cohort 3 donors. Profiling relied on immunoSEQ multiplex PCR, and the TCRdb table lists in-frame clones only, not all of them. The sample carries about 250,000 clones, 80% to 90% recorded once. The CDR3 runs 13 residues. Trimming stripped 4 bases from V and 6 bases from J, with 10 bases between. Per the germline V gene, CDR1 is SGHRS and CDR2 is YFSETQ. The chain joins TRBV5-1 to TRBJ2-2, with D hard to call. Sequencing was performed on PBMCs or T cells enriched from blood (not recorded which). The clonotype was recovered from a woman in her late teens or twenties who had recovered from COVID-19. CDR3 DNA sequence: TGCGCCAGCAGCCATTCACTTTCCGGGGAGCTGTTTTTT. This encodes CASSHSLSGELFF.